This TCR beta chain came from a study of HIV-infected children after antiretroviral therapy interruption. Study summary: Samples from the continuous-treatment group were taken at weeks 0, 48 and 150.

Study observations and caveats: Sorted CD45RA+ naive cells might include minor non-naive CD45RA+ cells.

The TCR library was built from RNA with a 3' RACE protocol and unique molecular identifiers. TCRdb reanalysed the 3' RACE reads using MiXCR and keeps one entry per CDR3 protein. The data show 40,000 to 55,000 distinct CDR3 sequences, more than 3.5% seen once. This clonotype has ten or more counts. Its matching antigen is unknown. Noted treatment: PENTA 11 planned treatment interruption arm or continuous ART arm. Participants had taken at least three-drug ART for at least 24 weeks. The clonotype comes from a pool of human donors with HIV. The sample consisted of CD45RA+ CD4+ T cells from PBMCs, pooled from several time points, taken from a donor given antiretroviral therapy, either interrupted or continuous. Subset reported: naive CD4+ CD45RA+ CD45RO- T cells.

The CDR3 DNA sequence: TGTGCCAGCAGTTTTGGACAGAACTATGGCTACACCTTC. Translating gives CASSFGQNYGYTF. V gene TRBV28 combines with J gene TRBJ1-2; D might be TRBD1 (6 bases). The V gene's germline CDR1 is MDHEN and CDR2 SYDVKM. V was cut by 3 bases and J by 2 bases, with 7 bases left in between. The CDR3 sequence is 13 residues long.